Each of the 5 T cell receptor beta chains below was sequenced from the same sample in a study of T cell responses to AZD1222 COVID-19 vaccine. Repertoires were generated with immunoSEQ multiplex PCR, while TCRdb's copy carries only in-frame clones and drops some. Of approximately 120,000 clones in the sample, less than 90% were seen once. The specimen was peripheral blood, collected on day 0 of AZD1222 vaccination. The receptors come from an adult in good health.

This chain connects TRBV9 to TRBJ1-1; no clear D. V was clipped by 0 bases and J by 1 base, with 7 bases between them. This CDR3 region has 14 residues. The germline V gene has CDR1 SGDLS and CDR2 YYNGEE. The CDR3 is CASSVVPGNTEAFF. CDR3 in DNA: TGTGCCAGCAGCGTAGTACCAGGGAACACTGAAGCTTTCTTT.

The chain is built from TRBV4-1 and TRBJ1-4; TRBD1 matches at 7 bases. The germline CDR1 and CDR2 sequences are MGHRA and YSYEKL. The CDR3 has 15 residues. With V trimmed by 7 bases and J by 4 bases, 9 bases remained unmatched. CDR3 nucleotides: TGCGCCAGCAACCCTCAGGGGGGGGTTAATGAAAAACTGTTTTTT. Translating it yields CASNPQGGVNEKLFF.

V is TRBV19 and J is TRBJ1-3; D gene uncertain. CDR3 length equals 13 residues. Germline V gives CDR1 LNHDA, CDR2 SQIVND (reference sequence). V was trimmed by 8 bases and J by 7 bases, leaving 15 bases between them. CDR3 coding DNA: TGTGCCAGTGTCGAGGAGTGGAGGAACACCATATATTTT. This encodes CASVEEWRNTIYF.

CDR3 nucleotides: TGCGCCAGCAGCCAAATAGCGGGGCACTACAATGAGCAGTTCTTC. Encoded protein: CASSQIAGHYNEQFF. This sequence joins TRBV4-1 and TRBJ2-1, with 8 nucleotides matching TRBD2. Germline V gives CDR1 MGHRA, CDR2 YSYEKL. V was pared by 2 bases and J by 3 bases, with 3 bases of the junction left unmatched. The CDR3 runs to 15 residues.

The chain recombines TRBV5-8 with TRBJ2-6, with 8 bases aligning to TRBD1. This CDR3 has 17 amino acids. Germline CDR1 and CDR2: SGHTS and YDEGEE. Trimming took 4 bases from V and 0 from J; bases not matched to a gene: 6. The CDR3 reads CASSSGQGTSGANVLTF. CDR3 bases: TGTGCCAGCAGCAGCGGACAGGGCACCTCTGGGGCCAACGTCCTGACTTTC.